This T cell receptor (beta chain) was sequenced in a study of OX40 agonist ivuxolimab in advanced cancers. As for the study in general: Eligibility admitted prior anti-PD-1, anti-PD-L1 or anti-CTLA-4 therapy; around 38% had some. Study-level findings and limits: What antigens the expanded peripheral T cells recognized was never established. Clones of CD4+ and CD8+ blood T cells grew by week 6 at doses of 0.1 to 3.0 mg/kg.

CDR3 length: 16 amino acids. V was shortened by 0 bases and J by 4 bases, with 18 bases between the two germline ends. The V gene's germline CDR1 is GTSNPN and CDR2 SVGIG (reference sequence). The assay was immunoSEQ multiplex PCR, and TCRdb's table has in-frame clones only and misses some. Of approximately 81,000 clones in the sample, approximately 86% were seen once. About this clone itself: Its matching antigen is unknown.

The material sequenced was CD4+ or CD8+ T cells sorted from blood, taken in a trial of the OX40 agonist ivuxolimab. The receptor was derived from an adult with an advanced solid tumor such as melanoma, head and neck, liver or kidney cancer. J is TRBJ1-2 and V is TRBV30, with a tentative D call TRBD1 (6 bases). Here the CDR3 reads CAWSVSGGGLGYGYTF. In DNA, the CDR3 is TGTGCCTGGAGTGTCTCCGGGGGGGGCCTGGGCTATGGCTACACCTTC.